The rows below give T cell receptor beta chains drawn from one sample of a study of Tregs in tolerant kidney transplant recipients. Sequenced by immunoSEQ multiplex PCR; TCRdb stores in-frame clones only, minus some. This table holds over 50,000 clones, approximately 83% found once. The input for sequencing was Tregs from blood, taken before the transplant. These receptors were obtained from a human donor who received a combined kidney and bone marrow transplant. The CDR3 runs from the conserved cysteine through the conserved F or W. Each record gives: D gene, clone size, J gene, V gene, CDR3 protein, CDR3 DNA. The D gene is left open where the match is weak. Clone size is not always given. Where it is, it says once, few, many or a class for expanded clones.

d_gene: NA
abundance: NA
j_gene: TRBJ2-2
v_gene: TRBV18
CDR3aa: CASSRRVGGHTGELFF
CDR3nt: TGTGCCAGCTCCCGCCGAGTAGGGGGTCACACCGGGGAGCTGTTTTTT

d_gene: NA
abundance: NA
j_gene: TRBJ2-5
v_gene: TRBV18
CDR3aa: CASSPPTVETQYF
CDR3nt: TGTGCCAGCTCACCACCCACCGTAGAGACCCAGTACTTC

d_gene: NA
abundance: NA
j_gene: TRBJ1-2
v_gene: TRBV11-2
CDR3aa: CASSLVRENNYGYTF
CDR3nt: TGTGCCAGCAGCTTAGTAAGGGAGAATAACTATGGCTACACCTTC

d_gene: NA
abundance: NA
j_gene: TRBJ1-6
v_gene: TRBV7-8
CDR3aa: CASSLDGYNSPLHF
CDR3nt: TGTGCCAGCAGCTTAGACGGATATAATTCACCCCTCCACTTT

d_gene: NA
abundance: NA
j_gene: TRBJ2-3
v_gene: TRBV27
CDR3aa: CASSRQGTDTQYF
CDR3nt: TGTGCCAGCAGTCGGCAGGGGACCGATACGCAGTATTTT

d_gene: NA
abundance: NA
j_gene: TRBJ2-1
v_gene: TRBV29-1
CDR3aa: CSVRQGRDEQFF
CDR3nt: TGCAGCGTTCGGCAGGGAAGGGATGAGCAGTTCTTC

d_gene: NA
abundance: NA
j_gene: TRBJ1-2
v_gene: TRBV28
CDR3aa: CASSLIGTSYGYTF
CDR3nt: TGTGCCAGCAGTTTAATTGGGACAAGCTATGGCTACACCTTC

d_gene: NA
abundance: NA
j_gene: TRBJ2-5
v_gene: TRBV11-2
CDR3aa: CASSSTGHTKETQYF
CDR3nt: TGTGCCAGCAGCTCAACGGGACACACAAAAGAGACCCAGTACTTC

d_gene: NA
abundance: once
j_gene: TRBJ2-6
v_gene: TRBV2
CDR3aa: CASSPQLSGANVLTF
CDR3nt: TGTGCCAGCAGTCCCCAGCTCTCTGGGGCCAACGTCCTGACTTTC

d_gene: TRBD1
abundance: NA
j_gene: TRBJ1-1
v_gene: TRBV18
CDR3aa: CASSPGQGVMTEAFF
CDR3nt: TGTGCCAGCTCACCGGGACAGGGGGTTATGACTGAAGCTTTCTTT

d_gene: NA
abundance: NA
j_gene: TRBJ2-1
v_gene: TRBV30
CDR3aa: CAWRRAAYNEQFF
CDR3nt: TGTGCCTGGAGGAGGGCGGCCTACAATGAGCAGTTCTTC

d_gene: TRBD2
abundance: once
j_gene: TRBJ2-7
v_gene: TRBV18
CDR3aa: CASSPFGGGAYEQYF
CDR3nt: TGTGCCAGCTCACCATTCGGCGGGGGGGCCTACGAGCAGTACTTC

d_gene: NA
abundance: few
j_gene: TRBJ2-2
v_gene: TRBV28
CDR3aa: CASSFQNTGELFF
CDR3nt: TGTGCCAGCAGTTTCCAAAACACCGGGGAGCTGTTTTTT

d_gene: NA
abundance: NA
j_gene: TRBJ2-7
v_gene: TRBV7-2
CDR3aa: CASRPLTASYEQYF
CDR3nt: TGTGCCAGCAGGCCTCTAACGGCTTCCTACGAGCAGTACTTC

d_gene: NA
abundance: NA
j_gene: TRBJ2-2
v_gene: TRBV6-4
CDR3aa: CASSDSLRSGELFF
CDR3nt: TGTGCCAGCAGTGACTCTCTGCGGTCCGGGGAGCTGTTTTTT

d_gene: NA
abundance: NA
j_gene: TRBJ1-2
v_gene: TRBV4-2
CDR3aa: CASSLGAGVAFYGYTF
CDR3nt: TGTGCCAGCAGCTTGGGGGCCGGGGTCGCGTTCTATGGCTACACCTTC

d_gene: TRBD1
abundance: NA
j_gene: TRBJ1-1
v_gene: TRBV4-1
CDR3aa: CASSRGTGGDTEAFF
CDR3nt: TGCGCCAGCAGCCGAGGGACAGGGGGCGACACTGAAGCTTTCTTT

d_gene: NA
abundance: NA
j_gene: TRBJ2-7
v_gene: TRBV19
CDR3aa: CASSIGGLGYEQYF
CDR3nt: TGTGCCAGTAGTATAGGAGGGCTGGGCTACGAGCAGTACTTC

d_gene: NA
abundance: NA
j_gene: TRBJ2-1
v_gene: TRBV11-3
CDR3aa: CASSLGGDYEQFF
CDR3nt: TGTGCCAGCAGCTTAGGCGGGGATTATGAGCAGTTCTTC

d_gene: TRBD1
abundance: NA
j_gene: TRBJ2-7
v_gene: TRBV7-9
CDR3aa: CASSLTGTVSEQYF
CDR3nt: TGTGCCAGCAGTCTAACCGGGACAGTAAGCGAGCAGTACTTC

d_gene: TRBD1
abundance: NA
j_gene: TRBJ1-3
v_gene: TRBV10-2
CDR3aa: CASSAPPGGDSGNTIYF
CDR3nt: TGCGCCAGCAGTGCCCCCCCAGGGGGCGACTCTGGAAACACCATATATTTT

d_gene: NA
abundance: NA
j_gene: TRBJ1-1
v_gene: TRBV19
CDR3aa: CASSGGPWSTEAFF
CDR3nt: TGTGCCAGTAGCGGGGGCCCATGGAGCACTGAAGCTTTCTTT

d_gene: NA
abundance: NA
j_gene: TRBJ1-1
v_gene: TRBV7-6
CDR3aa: CASSSRGNTEAFF
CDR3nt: TGTGCCAGCAGCTCGAGGGGGAACACTGAAGCTTTCTTT

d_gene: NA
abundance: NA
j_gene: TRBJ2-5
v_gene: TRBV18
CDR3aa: CASSPGEAQYF
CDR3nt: TGTGCCAGCTCACCGGGTGAGGCCCAGTACTTC

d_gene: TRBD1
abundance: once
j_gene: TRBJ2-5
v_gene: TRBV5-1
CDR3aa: CASSDLSGQQETQYF
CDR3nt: TGCGCCAGCAGCGATCTGTCGGGACAGCAAGAGACCCAGTACTTC

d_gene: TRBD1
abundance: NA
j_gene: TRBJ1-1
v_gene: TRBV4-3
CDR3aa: CASSQGTGGNTEAFF
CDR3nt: TGCGCCAGCAGCCAGGGGACAGGGGGAAACACTGAAGCTTTCTTT

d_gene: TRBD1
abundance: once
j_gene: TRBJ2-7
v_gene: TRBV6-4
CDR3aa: CATQRDRTRYEQYF
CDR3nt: TGTGCCACCCAGAGGGACAGGACTCGCTACGAGCAGTACTTC

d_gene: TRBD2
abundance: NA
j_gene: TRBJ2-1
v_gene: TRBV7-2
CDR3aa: CASLSGSLYNEQFF
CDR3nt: TGTGCCAGCCTGAGCGGGAGCCTCTACAATGAGCAGTTCTTC

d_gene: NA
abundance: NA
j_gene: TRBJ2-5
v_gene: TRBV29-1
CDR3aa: CSVGPGARYQETQYF
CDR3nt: TGCAGCGTTGGGCCCGGGGCCAGGTACCAAGAGACCCAGTACTTC

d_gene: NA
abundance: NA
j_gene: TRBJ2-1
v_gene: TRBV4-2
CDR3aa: CASSQGESHNEQFF
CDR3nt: TGTGCCAGCAGCCAAGGGGAGTCACACAATGAGCAGTTCTTC

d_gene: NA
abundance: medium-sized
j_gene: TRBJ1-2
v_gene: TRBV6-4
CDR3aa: CASSEGRGGYTF
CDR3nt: TGTGCCAGCAGTGAGGGCCGTGGGGGCTACACCTTC

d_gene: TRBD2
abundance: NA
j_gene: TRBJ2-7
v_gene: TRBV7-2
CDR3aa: CASSPSLAASYEQYF
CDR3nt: TGCGCCAGCAGCCCGTCTCTAGCGGCCTCCTACGAGCAGTACTTC

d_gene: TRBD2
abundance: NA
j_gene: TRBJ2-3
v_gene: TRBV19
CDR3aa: CASKVLAGGHSDTQYF
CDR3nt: TGTGCCAGTAAGGTGTTAGCGGGAGGTCATTCAGATACGCAGTATTTT

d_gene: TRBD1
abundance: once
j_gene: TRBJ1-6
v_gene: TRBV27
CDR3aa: CASSLSRTGYNSPLHF
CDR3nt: TGTGCCAGCAGTTTATCCAGGACAGGCTATAATTCACCCCTCCACTTT

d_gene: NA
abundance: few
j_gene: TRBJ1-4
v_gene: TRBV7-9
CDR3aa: CASSPSGTEKLFF
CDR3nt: TGTGCCAGCAGCCCCAGTGGGACAGAAAAACTGTTTTTT

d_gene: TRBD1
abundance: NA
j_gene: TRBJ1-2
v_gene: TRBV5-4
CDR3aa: CASSPLDRGYGYTF
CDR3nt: TGTGCCAGCAGTCCCCTTGACAGGGGCTATGGCTACACCTTC

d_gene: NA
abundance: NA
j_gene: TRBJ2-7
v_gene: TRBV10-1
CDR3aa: CASSDQDSLEQYF
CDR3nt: TGCGCCAGCAGCGACCAGGACAGTCTCGAGCAGTACTTC

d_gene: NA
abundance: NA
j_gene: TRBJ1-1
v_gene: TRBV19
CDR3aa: CASSIGGNLNTEAFF
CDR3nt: TGTGCCAGTAGTATCGGAGGTAATTTAAACACTGAAGCTTTCTTT

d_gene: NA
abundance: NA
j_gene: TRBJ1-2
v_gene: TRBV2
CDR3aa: CASSQSLGGYTF
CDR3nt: TGTGCCAGCAGTCAAAGCCTGGGTGGCTACACCTTC

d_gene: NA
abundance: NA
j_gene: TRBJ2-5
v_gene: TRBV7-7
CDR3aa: CASSLSGSADHWETQYF
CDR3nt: TGTGCCAGCAGCCTGAGCGGTTCAGCGGACCACTGGGAGACCCAGTACTTC

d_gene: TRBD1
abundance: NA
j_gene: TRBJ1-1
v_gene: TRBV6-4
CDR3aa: CASRRQGMNTEAFF
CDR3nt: TGTGCCAGCAGGCGACAGGGCATGAACACTGAAGCTTTCTTT

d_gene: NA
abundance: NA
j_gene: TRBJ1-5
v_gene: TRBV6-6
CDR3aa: CASSYGAGNQPQHF
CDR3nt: TGTGCCAGCAGTTACGGGGCGGGCAATCAGCCCCAGCATTTT

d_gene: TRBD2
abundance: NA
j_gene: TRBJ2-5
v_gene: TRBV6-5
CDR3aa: CASSYERGYQETQYF
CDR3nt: TGTGCCAGCAGTTACGAGCGGGGGTACCAAGAGACCCAGTACTTC

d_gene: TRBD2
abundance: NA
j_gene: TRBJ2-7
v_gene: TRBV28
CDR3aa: CASSLALAGPYEQYF
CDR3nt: TGTGCCAGCAGTTTAGCCCTAGCGGGACCCTACGAGCAGTACTTC

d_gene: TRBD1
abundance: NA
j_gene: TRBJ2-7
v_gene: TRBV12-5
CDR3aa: CASGLAPGGQGLPYEQYF
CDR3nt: TGTGCTAGTGGTTTGGCCCCCGGGGGACAGGGTCTCCCCTACGAGCAGTACTTC